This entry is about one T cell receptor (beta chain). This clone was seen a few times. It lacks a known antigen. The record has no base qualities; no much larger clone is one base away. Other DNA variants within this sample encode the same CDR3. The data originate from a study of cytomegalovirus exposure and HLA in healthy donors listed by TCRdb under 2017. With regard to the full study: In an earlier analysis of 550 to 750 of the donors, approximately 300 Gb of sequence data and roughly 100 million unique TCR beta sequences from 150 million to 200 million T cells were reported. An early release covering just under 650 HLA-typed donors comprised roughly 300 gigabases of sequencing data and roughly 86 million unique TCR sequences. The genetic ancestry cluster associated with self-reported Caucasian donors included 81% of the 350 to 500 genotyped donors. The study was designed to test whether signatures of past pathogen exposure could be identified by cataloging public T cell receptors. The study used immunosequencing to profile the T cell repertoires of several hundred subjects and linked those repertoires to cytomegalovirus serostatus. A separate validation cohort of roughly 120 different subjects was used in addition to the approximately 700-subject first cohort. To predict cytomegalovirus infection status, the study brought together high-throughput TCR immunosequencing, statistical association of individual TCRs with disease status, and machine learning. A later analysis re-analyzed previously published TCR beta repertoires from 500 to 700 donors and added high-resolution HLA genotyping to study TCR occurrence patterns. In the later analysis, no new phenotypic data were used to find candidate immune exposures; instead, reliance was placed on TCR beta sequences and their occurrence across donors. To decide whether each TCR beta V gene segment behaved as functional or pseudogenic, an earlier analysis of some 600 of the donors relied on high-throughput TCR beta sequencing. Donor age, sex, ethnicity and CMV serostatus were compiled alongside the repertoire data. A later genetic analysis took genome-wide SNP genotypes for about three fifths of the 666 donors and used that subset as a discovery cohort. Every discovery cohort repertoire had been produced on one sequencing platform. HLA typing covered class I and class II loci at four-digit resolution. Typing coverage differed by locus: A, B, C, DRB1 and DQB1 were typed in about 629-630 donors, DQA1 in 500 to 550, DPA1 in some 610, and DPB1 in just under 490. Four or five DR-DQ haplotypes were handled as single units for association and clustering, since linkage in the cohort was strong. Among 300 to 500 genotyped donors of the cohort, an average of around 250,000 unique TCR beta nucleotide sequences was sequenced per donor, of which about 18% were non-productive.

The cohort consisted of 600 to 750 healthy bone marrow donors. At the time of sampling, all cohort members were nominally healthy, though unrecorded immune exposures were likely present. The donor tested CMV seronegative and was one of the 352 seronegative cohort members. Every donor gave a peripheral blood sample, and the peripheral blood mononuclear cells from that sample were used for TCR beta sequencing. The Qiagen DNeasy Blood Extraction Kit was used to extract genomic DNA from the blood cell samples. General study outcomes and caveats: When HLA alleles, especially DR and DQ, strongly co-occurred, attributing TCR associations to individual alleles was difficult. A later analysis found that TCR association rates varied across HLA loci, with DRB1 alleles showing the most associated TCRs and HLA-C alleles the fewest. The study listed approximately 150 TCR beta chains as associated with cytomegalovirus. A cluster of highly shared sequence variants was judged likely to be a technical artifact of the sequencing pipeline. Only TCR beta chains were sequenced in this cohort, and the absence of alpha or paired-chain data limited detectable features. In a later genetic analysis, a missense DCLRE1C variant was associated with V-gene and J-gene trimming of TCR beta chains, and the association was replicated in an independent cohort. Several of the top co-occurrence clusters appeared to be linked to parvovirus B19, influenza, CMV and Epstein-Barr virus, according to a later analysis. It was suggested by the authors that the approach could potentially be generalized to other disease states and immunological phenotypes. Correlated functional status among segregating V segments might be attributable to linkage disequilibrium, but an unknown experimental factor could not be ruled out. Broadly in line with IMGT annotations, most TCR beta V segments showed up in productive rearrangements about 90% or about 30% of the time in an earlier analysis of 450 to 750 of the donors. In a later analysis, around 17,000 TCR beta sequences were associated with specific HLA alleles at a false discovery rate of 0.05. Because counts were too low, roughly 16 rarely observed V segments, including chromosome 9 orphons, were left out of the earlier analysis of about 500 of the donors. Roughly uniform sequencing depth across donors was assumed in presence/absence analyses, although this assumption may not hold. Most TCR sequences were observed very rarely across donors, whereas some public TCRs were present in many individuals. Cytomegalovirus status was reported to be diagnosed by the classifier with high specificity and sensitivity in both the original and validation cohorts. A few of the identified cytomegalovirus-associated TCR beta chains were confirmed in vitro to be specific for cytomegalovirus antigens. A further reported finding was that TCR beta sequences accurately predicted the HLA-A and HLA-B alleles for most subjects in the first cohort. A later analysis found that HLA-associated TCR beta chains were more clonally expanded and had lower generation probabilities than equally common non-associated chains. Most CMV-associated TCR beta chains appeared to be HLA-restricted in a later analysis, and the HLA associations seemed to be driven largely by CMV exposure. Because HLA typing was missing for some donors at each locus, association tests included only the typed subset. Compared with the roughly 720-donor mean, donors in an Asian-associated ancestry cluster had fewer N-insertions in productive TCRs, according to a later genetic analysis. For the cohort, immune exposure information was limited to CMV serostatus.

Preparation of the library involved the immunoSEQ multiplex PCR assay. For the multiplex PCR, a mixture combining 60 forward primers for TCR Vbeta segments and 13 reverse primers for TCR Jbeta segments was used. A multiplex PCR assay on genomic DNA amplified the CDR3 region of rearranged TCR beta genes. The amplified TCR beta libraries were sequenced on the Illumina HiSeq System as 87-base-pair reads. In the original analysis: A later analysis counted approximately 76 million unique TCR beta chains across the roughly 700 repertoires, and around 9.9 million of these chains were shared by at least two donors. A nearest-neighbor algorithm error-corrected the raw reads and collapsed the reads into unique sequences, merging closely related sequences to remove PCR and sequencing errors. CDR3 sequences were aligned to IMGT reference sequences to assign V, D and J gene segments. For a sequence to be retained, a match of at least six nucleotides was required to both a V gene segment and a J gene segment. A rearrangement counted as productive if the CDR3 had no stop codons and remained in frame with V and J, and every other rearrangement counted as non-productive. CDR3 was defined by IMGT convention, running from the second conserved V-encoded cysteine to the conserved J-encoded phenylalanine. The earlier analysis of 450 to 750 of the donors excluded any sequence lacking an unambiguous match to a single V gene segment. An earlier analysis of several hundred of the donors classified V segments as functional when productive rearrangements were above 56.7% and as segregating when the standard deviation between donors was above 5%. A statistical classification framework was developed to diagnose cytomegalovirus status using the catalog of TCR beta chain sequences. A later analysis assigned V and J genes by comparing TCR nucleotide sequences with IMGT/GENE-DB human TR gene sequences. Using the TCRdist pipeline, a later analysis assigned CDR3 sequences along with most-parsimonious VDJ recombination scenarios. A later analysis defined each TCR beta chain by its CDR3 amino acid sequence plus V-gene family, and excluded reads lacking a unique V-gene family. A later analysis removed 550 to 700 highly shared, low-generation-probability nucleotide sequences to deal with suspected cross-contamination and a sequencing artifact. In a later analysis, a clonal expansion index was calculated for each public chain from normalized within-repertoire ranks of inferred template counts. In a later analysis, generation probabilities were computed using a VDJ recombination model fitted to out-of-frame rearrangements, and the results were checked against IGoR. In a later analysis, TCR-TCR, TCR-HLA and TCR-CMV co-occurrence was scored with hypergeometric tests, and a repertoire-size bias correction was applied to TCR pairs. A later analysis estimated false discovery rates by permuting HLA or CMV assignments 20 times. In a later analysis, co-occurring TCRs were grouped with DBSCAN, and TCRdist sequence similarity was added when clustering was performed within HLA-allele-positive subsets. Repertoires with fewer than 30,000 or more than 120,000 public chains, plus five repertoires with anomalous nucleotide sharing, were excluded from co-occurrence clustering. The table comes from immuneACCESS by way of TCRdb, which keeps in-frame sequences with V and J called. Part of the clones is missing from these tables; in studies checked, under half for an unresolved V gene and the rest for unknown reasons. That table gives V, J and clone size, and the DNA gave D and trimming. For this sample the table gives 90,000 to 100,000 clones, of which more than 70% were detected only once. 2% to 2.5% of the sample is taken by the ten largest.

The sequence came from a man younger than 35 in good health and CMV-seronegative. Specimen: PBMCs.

The encoded CDR3 is CASSPQGKDTEAFF. In nucleotide form, the sequence is TGTGCCAGCTCACCGCAGGGTAAGGACACTGAAGCTTTCTTT. The V gene is TRBV18 and the J gene is TRBJ1-1, with a weak D call of TRBD1 (5 bases match). The germline V gene supplies CDR1 KGHSH and CDR2 LQKENI. Spanning cysteine to phenylalanine, the CDR3 consists of 14 amino acids. Kept here is only the CDR3 DNA, which spans 42 bases and is read in frame from base 1. Trimming costs V 3 bases and J 3 bases, and their ends lie 11 bases apart.